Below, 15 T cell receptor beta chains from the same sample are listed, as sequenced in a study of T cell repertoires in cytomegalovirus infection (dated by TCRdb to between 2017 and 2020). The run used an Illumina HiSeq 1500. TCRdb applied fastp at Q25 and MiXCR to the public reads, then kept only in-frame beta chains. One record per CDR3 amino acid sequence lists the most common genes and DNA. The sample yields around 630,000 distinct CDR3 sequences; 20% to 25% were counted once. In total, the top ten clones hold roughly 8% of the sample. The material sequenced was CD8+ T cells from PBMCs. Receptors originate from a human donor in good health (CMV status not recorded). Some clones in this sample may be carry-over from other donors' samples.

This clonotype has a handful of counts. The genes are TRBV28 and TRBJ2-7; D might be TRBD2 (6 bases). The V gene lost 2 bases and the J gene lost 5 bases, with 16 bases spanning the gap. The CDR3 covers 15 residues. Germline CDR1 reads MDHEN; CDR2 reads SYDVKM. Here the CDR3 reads CASSLTTPGVNEQYV. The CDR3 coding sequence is TGTGCCAGCAGTTTAACTACTCCGGGGGTCAACGAGCAGTACGTC.

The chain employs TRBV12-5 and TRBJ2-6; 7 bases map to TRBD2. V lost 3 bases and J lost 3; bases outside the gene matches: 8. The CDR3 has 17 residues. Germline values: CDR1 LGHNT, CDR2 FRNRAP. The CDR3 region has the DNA TGTGCTAGTGGTTTCGGGGCAGGGACTAATGGGGCCAACGTCCTGACTTTC. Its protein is CASGFGAGTNGANVLTF.

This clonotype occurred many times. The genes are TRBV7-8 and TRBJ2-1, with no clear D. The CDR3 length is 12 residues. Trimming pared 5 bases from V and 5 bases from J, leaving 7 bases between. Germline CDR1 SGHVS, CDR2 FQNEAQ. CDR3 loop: CASSRENNEQFF. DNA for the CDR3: TGTGCCAGCAGCAGAGAAAACAATGAGCAGTTCTTC. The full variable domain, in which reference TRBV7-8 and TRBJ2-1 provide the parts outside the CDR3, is GAGVSQSPRYKVAKRGQDVALRCDPISGHVSLFWYQQALGQGPEFLTYFQNEAQLDKSGLPSDRFFAERPEGSVSTLKIQRTQQEDSAVYLCASSRENNEQFFGPGTRLTVL.

The CDR3 loop reads CASSFYRAYEQYF. The CDR3 region has the DNA TGTGCCAGCAGTTTTTATAGGGCCTACGAGCAGTACTTC. This rearrangement joins TRBV12-3 or TRBV12-4 to TRBJ2-7; D remains ambiguous. The V gene lost 3 bases and the J gene lost 2 bases, with 8 bases spanning the gap. CDR3 size: 13 residues.

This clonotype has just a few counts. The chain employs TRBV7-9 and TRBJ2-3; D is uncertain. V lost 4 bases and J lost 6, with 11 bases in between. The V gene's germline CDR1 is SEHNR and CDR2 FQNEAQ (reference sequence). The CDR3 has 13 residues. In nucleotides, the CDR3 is TGTGCCAGCAGCTCTCCTGAGGTCGATACGCAGTATTTT. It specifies CASSSPEVDTQYF.

CDR3 DNA sequence: TGCAGCGTTCCCGACAGGCGTCTCTATGGCTACACCTTC. It yields the protein CSVPDRRLYGYTF. The V call is TRBV29-1, the J call TRBJ1-2; D perhaps matches TRBD1 (6 bases). CDR3 length: 13 amino acids. The ends were cut back, 5 bases at V and 4 bases at J, with 14 bases in the middle. CDR1 is SQVTM, CDR2 ANQGSEA, per germline. Full variable domain (missing parts from reference TRBV29-1 and TRBJ1-2): SAVISQKPSRDICQRGTSLTIQCQVDSQVTMMFWYRQQPGQSLTLIATANQGSEATYESGFVIDKFPISRPNLTFSTLTVSNMSPEDSSIYLCSVPDRRLYGYTFGSGTRLTVV.

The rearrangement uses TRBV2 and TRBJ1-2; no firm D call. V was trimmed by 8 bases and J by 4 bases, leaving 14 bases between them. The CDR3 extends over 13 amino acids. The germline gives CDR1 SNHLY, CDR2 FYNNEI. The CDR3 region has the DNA TGTGCCAGCCTGAGTGGGTCATTCTATGGCTACACCTTC. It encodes CASLSGSFYGYTF.

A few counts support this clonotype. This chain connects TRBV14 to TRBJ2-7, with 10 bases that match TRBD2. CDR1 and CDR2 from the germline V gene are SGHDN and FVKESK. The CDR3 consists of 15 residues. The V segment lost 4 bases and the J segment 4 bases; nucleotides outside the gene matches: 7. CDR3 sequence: CASSRFETSGYEQYF. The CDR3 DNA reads TGTGCCAGCAGCCGGTTTGAGACTAGCGGGTACGAGCAGTACTTC.

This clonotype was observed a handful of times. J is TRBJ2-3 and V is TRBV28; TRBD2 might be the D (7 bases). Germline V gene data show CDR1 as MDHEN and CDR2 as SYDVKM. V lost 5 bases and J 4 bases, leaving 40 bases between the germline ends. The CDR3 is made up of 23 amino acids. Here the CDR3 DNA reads TGTGCCAGCAGTATAAACGTTGTTGATGGTTCGGGGGGCACCTCACACATGGCAGATACGCAGTATTTT. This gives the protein CASSINVVDGSGGTSHMADTQYF.

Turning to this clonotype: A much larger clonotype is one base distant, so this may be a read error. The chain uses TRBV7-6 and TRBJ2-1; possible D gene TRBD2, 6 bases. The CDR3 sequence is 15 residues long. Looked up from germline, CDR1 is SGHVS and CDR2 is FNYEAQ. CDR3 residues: CANSLPGLSYNEQFF. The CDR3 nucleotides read TGTGCCAACAGCCTTCCGGGACTCAGCTACAATGAGCAGTTCTTC.

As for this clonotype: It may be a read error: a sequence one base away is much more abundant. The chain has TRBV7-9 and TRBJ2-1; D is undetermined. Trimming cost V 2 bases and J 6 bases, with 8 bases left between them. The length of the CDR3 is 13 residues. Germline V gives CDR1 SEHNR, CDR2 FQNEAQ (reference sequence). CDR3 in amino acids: CASSLLDCNEQFF. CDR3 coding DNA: TGTGCCAGCAGCTTATTGGATTGCAATGAGCAGTTCTTC.

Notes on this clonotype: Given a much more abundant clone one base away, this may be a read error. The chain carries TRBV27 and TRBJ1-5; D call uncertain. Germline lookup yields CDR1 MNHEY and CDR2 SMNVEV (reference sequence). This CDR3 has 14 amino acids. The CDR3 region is CTSSTAFSNQPQHF. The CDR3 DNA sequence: TGTACCAGCAGCACAGCTTTTAGCAATCAGCCCCAGCATTTT.

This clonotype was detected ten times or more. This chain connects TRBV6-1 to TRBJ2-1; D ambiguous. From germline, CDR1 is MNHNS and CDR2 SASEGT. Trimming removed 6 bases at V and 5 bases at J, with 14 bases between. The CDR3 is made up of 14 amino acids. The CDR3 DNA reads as TGTGCCAGCAGCTCTCAGTGGGCAGACAATGAGCAGTTCTTC. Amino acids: CASSSQWADNEQFF.

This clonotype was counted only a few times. The CDR3 loop reads CATAHPSNHNEQFF. The DNA for the CDR3 is TGTGCCACCGCCCACCCCTCTAACCACAATGAGCAGTTCTTC. The V and J genes are TRBV28 and TRBJ2-1; D gene uncertain. V was shortened by 10 bases and J by 5 bases, with 18 bases between the two germline ends. Germline CDR1 and CDR2: MDHEN and SYDVKM. The CDR3 is made up of 14 amino acids.

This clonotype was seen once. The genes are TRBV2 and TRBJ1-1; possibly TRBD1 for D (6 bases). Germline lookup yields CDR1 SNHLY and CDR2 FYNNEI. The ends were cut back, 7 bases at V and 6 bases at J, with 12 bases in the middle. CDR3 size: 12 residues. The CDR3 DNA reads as TGTGCCAGCATAGGGGGGCTCTCTGAAGCTTTCTTT. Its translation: CASIGGLSEAFF.